This TCR beta chain stems from a study of cytomegalovirus exposure and HLA in healthy donors. The wider study: Sequencing of about 179 million T cells in an earlier analysis found 120 million or so unique TCR beta sequences. From donors who were HLA-typed, an early data release held 65 million to 85 million unique TCRs. In terms of ancestry, the Caucasian-associated cluster contained roughly 81% of the roughly 400 genotyped donors. General observations from the study: Other equally common chains were less clonally expanded than HLA-associated TCR beta chains, a later analysis showed.

The germline CDR1 and CDR2 sequences are ENHRY and SYGVKD. Trimming removed 4 bases at V and 0 bases at J, with 18 bases between. The CDR3 runs to 17 residues. A multiplex PCR was run with 60 Vbeta primers and 13 Jbeta primers. Produced via immunoSEQ multiplex PCR; TCRdb's table is partial and in-frame only. The sample records 95,000 to 150,000 clones, 60% to 75% being singletons. This clone occurred once. The antigen is undetermined. The sequence came from a woman aged 45-59 years in good health and CMV-seropositive. The genes are TRBV10-3 and TRBJ1-2; the D is unclear. The sample comprised PBMCs. CDR3 sequence reads: CAISGPTTSGSNYGYTF. The DNA for the CDR3 is TGTGCCATCAGTGGTCCTACGACCTCGGGGTCTAACTATGGCTACACCTTC.